What follows describes a single TCR beta chain. CDR1 is SGHRS and CDR2 is YFSETQ in the germline V gene. The length of the CDR3 is 14 residues. Losses at the gene ends were 5 bases for V and 7 bases for J; bases not matched to a gene: 8. The sample comes from a study of OX40 agonist ivuxolimab in advanced cancers. Libraries were prepared by immunoSEQ multiplex PCR; TCRdb keeps only in-frame clonotypes and omits some of them. This sample has tens of thousands of clones, with about nine tenths found just once. This sample comprised CD4+ or CD8+ T cells sorted from blood, obtained in a trial of the OX40 agonist ivuxolimab. The sequence came from an adult with an advanced solid tumor such as melanoma, head and neck, liver or kidney cancer. The rearrangement links TRBV5-1 to TRBJ2-2; 7 bases align to TRBD1. CDR3 bases: TGCGCCAGCAGTGGTCAGGGGGACGGCGGGGAGCTGTTTTTT. Translating it yields CASSGQGDGGELFF.